This entry lists 31 T cell receptor beta chains sequenced from one sample in a study of T-cell reconstitution after alpha-beta-depleted transplantation in children. Unique molecular identifiers were incorporated when the TCRbeta library was constructed. TCRdb independently ran MiXCR on the PCR reads; one entry per CDR3 protein. In the table there are approximately 630,000 distinct CDR3 sequences, 10% to 15% of which are singletons. The sample consisted of PBMCs, taken before TCRalphabeta/CD19-depleted stem cell transplant. The receptor source for this set is a girl aged 2 to 10 with congenital amegakaryocytic thrombocytopenia, due to receive a stem cell transplant.

This clonotype was recorded a few times. V and J are TRBV11-3 and TRBJ2-7; D might be TRBD1 or TRBD2, each matching 5 bases. The ends were cut back, 5 bases at V and 2 bases at J, with 16 bases in the middle. The CDR3 is made up of 15 amino acids. The germline V gene encodes CDR1 SGHNT and CDR2 YENEEA. The CDR3 spells CASSLFWGPTYEQYF. The DNA of the CDR3 is TGTGCCAGCAGCCTATTTTGGGGACCGACCTACGAGCAGTACTTC.

This clonotype was observed at least ten times. The gene calls are TRBV5-1 and TRBJ2-5; D gene ambiguous. Trimming stripped 0 bases from V and 4 bases from J, with 10 bases between. The CDR3 runs 14 residues. Germline V lookup: CDR1 SGHRS, CDR2 YFSETQ. The CDR3 sequence: CASSLVVGRETQYF. For the CDR3, the DNA is TGCGCCAGCAGCTTGGTGGTGGGTAGAGAGACCCAGTACTTC. Filled out from reference TRBV5-1 and TRBJ2-5, the complete variable domain reads KAGVTQTPRYLIKTRGQQVTLSCSPISGHRSVSWYQQTPGQGLQFLFEYFSETQRNKGNFPGRFSGRQFSNSRSEMNVSTLELGDSALYLCASSLVVGRETQYFGPGTRLLVL.

This chain connects TRBV20-1 to TRBJ2-5; 9 nucleotides line up with TRBD1. CDR3 length equals 14 residues. The germline V gene has CDR1 DFQATT and CDR2 SNEGSKA (reference sequence). V lost 4 bases and J lost 5; bases outside the gene matches: 8. CDR3 nucleotides: TGCAGTGCTATGACCGGGACAGGGCACGAGACCCAGTACTTC. Translated, it gives CSAMTGTGHETQYF.

This clonotype has ten or more counts. This rearrangement joins TRBV9 to TRBJ2-7; possibly TRBD2 for D (5 bases). V was cut by 4 bases and J by 5 bases, with 13 bases left in between. In germline, CDR1 is SGDLS, CDR2 YYNGEE. There are 13 residues in the CDR3. The CDR3: CASSSSLADEQYF. CDR3 coding DNA: TGTGCCAGCAGCTCAAGTCTAGCAGACGAGCAGTACTTC.

This chain connects TRBV5-1 to TRBJ2-1, with D possibly being TRBD1 or TRBD2 (5 bases each). V was shortened by 4 bases and J by 8 bases, with 13 bases between the two germline ends. CDR1 is SGHRS and CDR2 is YFSETQ in the germline V gene. The CDR3 is made up of 13 amino acids. The CDR3 DNA reads TGCGCCAGCAGCGGGACCAACGGGGATGAGCAGTTCTTC. Protein: CASSGTNGDEQFF.

There are a few counts of this clonotype. This sequence joins TRBV14 and TRBJ2-1; 9 bases fit TRBD2. Per germline, CDR1 SGHDN and CDR2 FVKESK. CDR3 size: 16 residues. Trimming removed 5 bases from V and 6 bases from J; junction bases left unmatched: 11. CDR3 DNA sequence: TGTGCCAGCAGCTCTATAGCGGGAGAGGAAACCAATGAGCAGTTCTTC. Translated, it gives CASSSIAGEETNEQFF.

This rearrangement joins TRBV11-2 to TRBJ2-7; D may be TRBD1 (6 bases). Germline V gives CDR1 SGHAT, CDR2 FQNNGV. This CDR3 contains 12 residues. Trimming took 4 bases from V and 7 from J, leaving 11 bases between them. CDR3 loop: CASSSLRGEQYF. The CDR3 nucleotides read TGTGCCAGCAGCTCGCTTAGGGGGGAGCAGTACTTC.

The CDR3, as DNA: TGCAGTGCAGACCGACTAGGTCCCTACAATGAGCAGTTCTTC. It specifies CSADRLGPYNEQFF. The chain employs TRBV20-1 and TRBJ2-1, with a tentative D call TRBD2 (6 bases). V was cut by 6 bases and J by 2 bases, with 14 bases left in between. The CDR3 is made up of 14 amino acids. From germline, CDR1 is DFQATT and CDR2 SNEGSKA (reference sequence).

In its sample, this clonotype was seen a few times. DNA of the CDR3: TGTGCCAGCTCACCAGACGTGGGACTAGCGGGAGTGCACGGGGAGCTGTTTTTT. As protein: CASSPDVGLAGVHGELFF. This sequence joins TRBV18 and TRBJ2-2, with 14 nucleotides matching TRBD2. V trimming: 2 bases; J trimming: 7 bases; junction bases outside the gene matches: 9. Germline V gene data show CDR1 as KGHSH and CDR2 as LQKENI. This CDR3 comprises 18 residues.

This clonotype was seen ten or more times. CDR3 amino acids: CASSFSGQGVFSTDTQYF. The CDR3 DNA is TGTGCCAGCAGCTTTAGTGGACAGGGTGTCTTTAGCACAGATACGCAGTATTTT. This chain links TRBV7-6 with TRBJ2-3, with 8 nucleotides matching TRBD1. Germline trimming cut 3 bases from V and 0 bases from J; bases unmatched to any gene: 11. The CDR3 spans 18 residues. Germline values: CDR1 SGHVS, CDR2 FNYEAQ.

The chain employs TRBV2 and TRBJ2-1, with 7 bases matching TRBD2. J was trimmed by 4 bases and V by 1 base; bases with no gene match: 4. Looked up from germline, CDR1 is SNHLY and CDR2 is FYNNEI. There are 15 residues in the CDR3. DNA of the CDR3: TGTGCCAGCAGTGAAGGCGGGAGAGGGTACAATGAGCAGTTCTTC. Protein: CASSEGGRGYNEQFF.

Regarding this clonotype: A clone one base away is much larger, so this may be a read error. The gene calls are TRBV29-1 and TRBJ1-2; the D is unclear. Germline values: CDR1 SQVTM, CDR2 ANQGSEA. There are 13 residues in the CDR3. CDR3 sequence: CSVLLTTNYGDTF. CDR3 in DNA: TGCAGCGTCCTTCTCACCACTAACTATGGCGACACCTTC.

The chain employs TRBV11-2 and TRBJ2-1, with D uncertain. This CDR3 has 16 residues. Germline CDR1 SGHAT, CDR2 FQNNGV. V was clipped by 0 bases and J by 2 bases, with 11 bases between them. CDR3 sequence reads: CASSLEHGGPYNEQFF. CDR3 DNA: TGTGCCAGCAGCTTAGAACACGGCGGTCCCTACAATGAGCAGTTCTTC.

This clonotype was detected only a few times. The V call is TRBV12-3 or TRBV12-4, the J call TRBJ2-2; the match to TRBD2 covers 11 bases. V dropped 3 bases and J dropped 4; count of bases not matched to a gene: 13. The CDR3 loop spans 19 amino acids. CDR3 residues: CASSFETSGTTRGTGELFF. The CDR3 region has the DNA TGTGCCAGCAGTTTTGAGACTAGCGGGACCACCAGGGGCACCGGGGAGCTGTTTTTT.

This clonotype showed up many times. This chain uses TRBV5-1 with TRBJ2-1; 7 nucleotides match TRBD2. Per germline, CDR1 SGHRS and CDR2 YFSETQ. The CDR3 consists of 16 residues. V lost 3 bases to trimming and J lost 6 bases; unmatched junction nucleotides: 12. CDR3 amino acids: CASSSNVRLASNEQFF. For the CDR3, the DNA is TGCGCCAGCAGCTCCAACGTTAGACTAGCATCCAATGAGCAGTTCTTC.

The chain carries TRBV7-6 and TRBJ2-1; D unresolved. Germline lookup yields CDR1 SGHVS and CDR2 FNYEAQ. Trimming left V 5 bases short and J 5 bases short, with 7 bases between. This CDR3 spans 12 amino acids. CDR3 loop: CASSDEHNEQFF. The CDR3, as DNA: TGTGCCAGCAGCGACGAGCACAATGAGCAGTTCTTC.

The V call is TRBV14, the J call TRBJ2-3; D gene ambiguous. The V gene's germline CDR1 is SGHDN and CDR2 FVKESK. Trimming shortened V by 4 bases and J by 1 base, and 18 bases separated the two germline ends. The CDR3 covers 17 residues. The CDR3 loop is CASSLTTADSRTDTQYF. The CDR3 nucleotides are TGTGCCAGCAGCCTGACAACAGCCGACTCCCGCACAGATACGCAGTATTTT.

This clonotype was observed once. The chain joins TRBV7-9 to TRBJ1-1; D unclear. V dropped 0 bases and J dropped 7 bases, with 9 bases sitting between them. Germline-derived CDR1 and CDR2 are SEHNR and FQNEAQ (reference sequence). The CDR3 consists of 13 residues. This CDR3 reads CASSLASAFEAFF. The CDR3 nucleotides read TGTGCCAGCAGCTTAGCTAGTGCCTTTGAAGCTTTCTTT.

This clonotype has a handful of counts. The chain combines TRBV7-6 with TRBJ2-1; D gene uncertain. CDR1 is SGHVS, CDR2 FNYEAQ, per germline. CDR3 length: 14 residues. V lost 1 base, J lost 7 bases, and 11 bases lay in between. In DNA form, the CDR3 reads TGTGCCAGCAGCTTAGTCGGCTACAATAATGAGCAGTTCTTC. Its translation: CASSLVGYNNEQFF.

This clonotype showed up many times. The chain is built from TRBV29-1 and TRBJ1-3; 7 positions match TRBD1. Germline V lookup: CDR1 SQVTM, CDR2 ANQGSEA. The ends lost 4 bases at V and 1 base at J; junction bases unmatched: 1. The CDR3 has 13 amino acids. The CDR3 is CSVGRGSGNTIYF. DNA of the CDR3: TGCAGCGTTGGCAGGGGGTCTGGAAACACCATATATTTT.

The J gene is TRBJ2-7, the V gene TRBV18; 13 bases are a match to TRBD2. The CDR3 is 16 residues long. J was trimmed by 3 bases and V by 0 bases; bases with no gene match: 2. Germline CDR1 is KGHSH and CDR2 is LQKENI. The CDR3 reads CASSPPLAGGYYEQYF. The CDR3 DNA reads TGTGCCAGCTCACCACCACTAGCGGGAGGGTACTACGAGCAGTACTTC.

This clonotype appeared many times. The J gene is TRBJ2-1, the V gene TRBV20-1; 11 bases line up with TRBD2. V lost 6 bases, J lost 11 bases, and 12 bases stayed unmatched. The V gene's germline CDR1 is DFQATT and CDR2 SNEGSKA (reference sequence). The CDR3 spans 14 residues. The CDR3 DNA reads as TGCAGTGCCAGCACGGGACTAGCGGTTACTAAGCAGTTCTTC. Protein sequence: CSASTGLAVTKQFF.

Comments on this clonotype: A much larger clone is a single base away; this may be a read error. V usage is TRBV20-1 and J usage is TRBJ2-1; 9 nucleotides line up with TRBD2. V was pared by 8 bases and J by 10 bases, with 15 bases of the junction left unmatched. Germline CDR1 is DFQATT and CDR2 is SNEGSKA (reference sequence). The CDR3 extends over 14 amino acids. The CDR3 loop reads CSPPVVAGAGEQFF. Here the CDR3 DNA reads TGCAGTCCCCCGGTGGTAGCGGGAGCTGGCGAGCAGTTCTTC.

This clonotype was observed a handful of times. The J gene is TRBJ1-2, the V gene TRBV5-5; TRBD1 aligns across 7 bases. Germline assignment: CDR1 SGHKS and CDR2 YYEKEE (reference sequence). CDR3 size: 16 residues. Trimming at V came to 0 bases and at J to 1 base, leaving 6 bases not matched to a gene. Written as DNA, the CDR3 is TGTGCCAGCAGCTTGGAAGTGACAGGGTTTAACTATGGCTACACCTTC. This gives the protein CASSLEVTGFNYGYTF.

This chain connects TRBV12-3 or TRBV12-4 to TRBJ2-7; possible D gene TRBD2, 6 bases. The CDR3 is 14 amino acids. Between the trimmed V and J ends, which lost 7 bases and 6 bases, there was a span of 19 bases. The CDR3 region is CASNRMAGRLEQYF. CDR3 nucleotides: TGTGCCAGCAACCGCATGGCGGGAAGGCTCGAGCAGTACTTC.

A word on this clonotype: A much more abundant neighbour one base away suggests this may be a read error. The rearrangement uses TRBV5-5 and TRBJ2-1; 8 positions agree with TRBD2. The trim removed 4 bases at V and 8 bases at J, leaving 11 bases unmatched. Germline loops: CDR1 SGHKS, CDR2 YYEKEE (reference sequence). This CDR3 is 15 amino acids long. CDR3 region: CASSVSGLDNDEQFF. In nucleotides, the CDR3 is TGTGCCAGCAGCGTGTCGGGACTAGACAACGATGAGCAGTTCTTC.

This sequence joins TRBV19 and TRBJ1-1, with D possibly being TRBD1 (5 bases). Germline V CDR1 and CDR2: LNHDA, SQIVND (reference sequence). This CDR3 has 16 amino acids. V lost 1 base, J lost 1 base, and 13 bases lay in between. The CDR3, as DNA: TGTGCCAGTAGTATAGTCCGCGGGGCAAGGAACACTGAAGCTTTCTTT. Translated, it gives CASSIVRGARNTEAFF.

This clonotype was observed at least ten times. The rearrangement joins TRBV5-1 to TRBJ1-3; D is unclear. With 0 bases removed from V and 0 bases from J, the gap between germline ends came to 10 bases. Per germline, CDR1 SGHRS and CDR2 YFSETQ. The CDR3 is 16 amino acids. CDR3 bases: TGCGCCAGCAGCTTGGCATCGGGGATCTCTGGAAACACCATATATTTT. Translated: CASSLASGISGNTIYF.

This clonotype was recorded at least ten times. This chain links TRBV28 with TRBJ2-5; 7 positions match TRBD2. V shed 6 bases, J shed 1 base, and the junction held 11 bases outside the gene matches. The CDR3 loop spans 16 amino acids. The germline CDR1 and CDR2 sequences are MDHEN and SYDVKM. In DNA, the CDR3 is TGTGCCAGCAGCCTTACCACTAGCGCCCTCCAAGAGACCCAGTACTTC. It codes for CASSLTTSALQETQYF.

This clonotype has a count of ten or more. This chain joins TRBV20-1 and TRBJ2-1; possibly TRBD2 for D (6 bases). V was clipped by 4 bases and J by 5 bases, with 9 bases between them. Per the germline V gene, CDR1 is DFQATT and CDR2 is SNEGSKA (reference sequence). The CDR3 is made up of 12 amino acids. As DNA, the CDR3 is TGCAGTGCTACGGGACTTCACAATGAGCAGTTCTTC. Amino acids: CSATGLHNEQFF.

This clonotype was found many times. The chain combines TRBV20-1 with TRBJ2-1; 7 bases are shared with TRBD1. This CDR3 is built from 13 residues. From germline, CDR1 is DFQATT and CDR2 SNEGSKA (reference sequence). V gave up 5 bases and J gave up 6 bases; unmatched junction bases: 7. CDR3 sequence: CSASGTATNEQFF. The DNA of the CDR3 is TGCAGTGCTTCCGGGACAGCAACCAATGAGCAGTTCTTC.